This T cell receptor beta chain was identified in a study of beta chain features in type 1 diabetes. The investigators reverse transcribed all of the isolated RNA, so they sequenced expressed TCRB transcripts. Naive, central memory and regulatory T cell samples averaged about 4 million immunoSEQ reads each. Generated by immunoSEQ multiplex PCR, the TCRdb table keeps only in-frame clones and is missing some. The sample contains a few hundred thousand clones, roughly 12% of which appear only once. Study outcomes and limitations: It was not settled here whether HLA type affects TCRB rearrangement. TCRB CDR3s were moderately but significantly shorter in Type 1 diabetes patients in all four CD4+ subsets.

Via the markers CD45RO/CCR7/CD25/CD127/CD95/CD27, stem cell-like memory, regulatory, central memory and naive CD4+ cells were sorted. Germline V CDR1 and CDR2: MDHEN, SYDVKM. The CDR3 extends over 13 amino acids. The germline V and J ends were trimmed by 6 bases and 12 bases, with 20 bases remaining between them. This clone was counted only a few times. Its target is unknown. The rearrangement joins TRBV28 to TRBJ1-1; no definite D call. The receptor was isolated from a woman younger than 30 with type 1 diabetes. Sequencing was carried out using naive CD4+ T cells from blood. The CDR3 sequence is CASRARTPEESFF. CDR3 DNA sequence: TGTGCCAGCAGAGCCCGGACTCCCGAGGAATCTTTCTTT.